The rows below give T cell receptor beta chains drawn from one sample of a study of tumor-infiltrating lymphocytes in primary liver carcinoma. TCRdb reprocessed the multiplex PCR reads via MiXCR and lists one record per CDR3 protein. The sample contains 90,000 to 110,000 distinct CDR3 sequences, 80% to 85% of which appear only once. The sequenced sample consisted of liver tumor tissue from sampling region 3. The source of these receptors is a man aged 35-49 years with primary liver carcinoma and hepatitis B virus infection. Both conserved end residues are part of each CDR3. D genes are given only for firm matches. Clone size, where shown, is once, few, many, or a class for clones that have expanded.

>.|.|TRBV4-1|TRBJ2-2
TGCGCCAACAGCCCAGGGGCCGTTAACAACGGGGAACTGTTTTTT
CANSPGAVNNGELFF
>.|.|TRBV6-1|TRBJ2-1
TGTGCCAGAAGTCGAAAGAGAATCGGGGATTGGAATGAGCAGTTCTTC
CARSRKRIGDWNEQFF
>.|.|TRBV4-3|TRBJ2-6
TGCGCCAGCAGCCCTAATGGCGGGCAAGGGGCCGACGTCCTGACTTTC
CASSPNGGQGADVLTF
>.|.|TRBV11-2|TRBJ2-3
TGTGCAGGCAGCTTACAAGCAGGAGTCAGCACAGATACGAAGTATTTT
CAGSLQAGVSTDTKYF
>TRBD1|many|TRBV5-1|TRBJ2-5
TGCGCCAGCCGCGCACAGGGGGGCTCGGAGGAGACCCAGTACTTC
CASRAQGGSEETQYF
>TRBD2|many|TRBV4-2|TRBJ2-1
TGTGCCAGCAGCCAAGCTAGCGGAGTCTCCTACAATGAGCAGTTCTTC
CASSQASGVSYNEQFF
>.|.|TRBV6-1|TRBJ2-3
TGTGCCAGCAGCACCCCGGCCCAAGGGACGTTAGCGGAGGGCACAGATACGCAGTATTTT
CASSTPAQGTLAEGTDTQYF
>.|.|TRBV4-2|TRBJ2-3
TGTGACAGCGGCCAAGAGGCCAGGTCCACAGATACGCAGTATTTT
CDSGQEARSTDTQYF
>.|.|TRBV5-5|TRBJ1-5
TGTGCCAGCAGCTTGGCCCTGGATAGCGATCAGCCCCAGCATTTT
CASSLALDSDQPQHF
>.|.|TRBV11-1|TRBJ1-6
TGTGCCTGCGGCCGGACACTGGTTTCACTCCTCCACTTT
CACGRTLVSLLHF
>.|.|TRBV5-6|TRBJ1-3
TGTGCCAGCAGCCAGAACAGCTCTGGAAACACCATATATTTT
CASSQNSSGNTIYF
>.|many|TRBV14|TRBJ1-2
TGTGCCAGCAGCCAAGATTTGGAGGGTGGCTACACCTTC
CASSQDLEGGYTF
>.|many|TRBV28|TRBJ1-1
TGTGCCAGCAGTTTAGCAACAACAGGGAACACTGAAGCTTTCTTT
CASSLATTGNTEAFF
>TRBD2|.|TRBV29-1|TRBJ2-2
TGCAGCGTTCGGACAAGCGGGGAGCTGTTTTTC
CSVRTSGELFF
>.|many|TRBV10-3|TRBJ2-5
TGTGCCATCAGTCGACAGGTTGAAGAGACCCAGTACTTC
CAISRQVEETQYF
>TRBD1|few|TRBV28|TRBJ1-3
TGTACTAGCAGTCTCCTCGGGACAGGTATTGAGAACACCATGTATTTT
CTSSLLGTGIENTMYF
>.|.|TRBV11-3|TRBJ2-7
TGTGCCAGTAGCTTGACTAGTATTATCGATGGGCAGTACTTC
CASSLTSIIDGQYF
>.|.|TRBV29-1|TRBJ2-7
TGCAGCATTGCGGGCGGGACGAATAGTGGAAACCTCTACGAGCAGTACTTC
CSIAGGTNSGNLYEQYF
>TRBD2|.|TRBV2|TRBJ2-3
TGTGCCAGTGGGGCTGCACACGGGAGGGGCACAGATACGCAGTATTTT
CASGAAHGRGTDTQYF
>TRBD2|.|TRBV5-8|TRBJ2-7
TGTGCCAACAGCTTGTCACTAGCGGGAACCGGGAGCGGGCAGTACTTC
CANSLSLAGTGSGQYF
>.|.|TRBV4-1|TRBJ1-5
TGCGCCAGCCGTCCCGTTGAGAGGGTTGGCAATCAGCCCCAGCATTTT
CASRPVERVGNQPQHF
>.|.|TRBV24-1|TRBJ2-5
TGTGCAACCAGTGAATGGAAGAGCAGGCAAGAGACCCAGTACTTC
CATSEWKSRQETQYF
>TRBD2|.|TRBV28|TRBJ2-4
TGTACCAGCGGGAGGTGGACAATGAACATTAAGTACTTC
CTSGRWTMNIKYF
>TRBD2|.|TRBV7-9|TRBJ2-7
TGTGCCAGCAGCTTTCTTAAACTAGCGGGGAAGAATATTGTCAGTGGCGAGGAGTACTTC
CASSFLKLAGKNIVSGEEYF
>TRBD2|.|TRBV29-1|TRBJ2-3
TGCAGCATACGGCCGCGGGAGAGGGGAACAGATACGCAGTATTTT
CSIRPRERGTDTQYF
>.|.|TRBV29-1|TRBJ2-1
TGCAGCGTCGATCTTTCTAGGGCCAATACCTATGAACAGTTCTTC
CSVDLSRANTYEQFF
>.|.|TRBV4-1|TRBJ1-5
TGCGTCAGTAGCCAAGATCAGGGGCGGCAGAATCAGCCCCAGCATTTT
CVSSQDQGRQNQPQHF
>.|.|TRBV4-2|TRBJ2-5
TGTGGCAGCAGCCAATGGGGAGAGACTCAGTACTTC
CGSSQWGETQYF
>.|.|TRBV6-5|TRBJ2-1
TGTGCCAGCAGTCAGGGCAGGCAACAGTTCTTC
CASSQGRQQFF
>.|few|TRBV20-1|TRBJ1-3
TGCAGTGCTGAACAGGGTGTTGGAAACACCATATATTTT
CSAEQGVGNTIYF
>.|.|TRBV4-3|TRBJ2-1
TGTGCCAGTAGCCAATTCCCCCCCCCGGCGGACATTGAGCAGTTCTTC
CASSQFPPPADIEQFF
>TRBD1|.|TRBV30|TRBJ1-2
TGTGCCTGCAGCGGCTGGACAGGGTCGGTGGATGGCTACACCTTC
CACSGWTGSVDGYTF
>.|few|TRBV12-3/TRBV12-4|TRBJ2-1
TGTGCCAGCAGCCCATTAGGAAATAAGCAGTTCTTC
CASSPLGNKQFF
>TRBD2|.|TRBV12-3/TRBV12-4|TRBJ2-7
TGTGGCAGCAGTCGAGCGGGGGGCGCCTACGAGCAGTACTTC
CGSSRAGGAYEQYF
>.|once|TRBV5-4|TRBJ2-3
TGTGCCAGCAGTCCCTCGAGTGTTAATACGCAGTATTTT
CASSPSSVNTQYF
>TRBD1|.|TRBV5-1|TRBJ2-1
TGCGCCAGCAGCTCCTACAGGGGCGAACACTTCTTC
CASSSYRGEHFF